The entry below gives a single TCR beta chain sequence along with its context. The data were produced by immunoSEQ multiplex PCR, yet TCRdb's version contains in-frame clones alone and is incomplete. The sample contains over 70,000 clones, around 96% of which appear only once. This sample was included in a study of technical replicates of blood from a handful of donors. The clonotype comes from a human donor in good health. The sequencing sample was made of T cells isolated from PBMCs.

The CDR3 nucleotides are TGTGCCAGCAGCCCTCACACCGGGGAGCTGTTTTTT. Translating it yields CASSPHTGELFF. This chain joins TRBV11-3 and TRBJ2-2; D remains unclear. Germline V CDR1 and CDR2: SGHNT, YENEEA. V lost 5 bases to trimming and J lost 3 bases, with 4 bases between them. This CDR3 is 12 amino acids long.